This T cell receptor (beta chain) was identified in a study of Ad26.COV2.S vaccination and SARS-CoV-2 variants. General study findings and limits: Measurements of TCR breadth and depth may have given underestimates of the total T cell responses. Spike-specific TCR breadth in vaccine recipients exceeded that seen in placebo recipients.

The treatment here: about 20 received Ad26.COV2.S at low or high dose, single or two shots; 5 received placebo; per-sample allocation not given. Specimen acquisition occurred on day 63 following the initial vaccine or placebo injection. Vaccination used an Ad26 vector expressing Wuhan-strain SARS-CoV-2 spike. The method was immunoSEQ multiplex PCR; TCRdb's version includes in-frame clones alone and lacks a portion of them. This sample carries roughly 700,000 clones, roughly 90% of them seen once, and the ten largest clones take about 1.5%. The CDR3 spans 13 residues. Per germline, CDR1 SGDLS and CDR2 YYNGEE. V gave up 0 bases and J gave up 6 bases, with 8 bases separating them. About this clone: Antigen specificity is unknown.

This sample comprised peripheral blood, obtained in a trial of Ad26.COV2.S vaccine versus placebo. The TCR originated in a person aged 18 to 59 who received the Ad26.COV2.S COVID-19 vaccine or a placebo. The gene calls are TRBV9 and TRBJ2-3; D unresolved. CDR3 protein: CASSVAIEDTQYF. The CDR3 DNA reads as TGTGCCAGCAGCGTAGCTATCGAGGATACGCAGTATTTT. The full variable domain, in which reference TRBV9 and TRBJ2-3 provide the parts outside the CDR3, is DSGVTQTPKHLITATGQRVTLRCSPRSGDLSVYWYQQSLDQGLQFLIQYYNGEERAKGNILERFSAQQFPDLHSELNLSSLELGDSALYFCASSVAIEDTQYFGPGTRLTVL.